The 9 T cell receptor beta chains below were found in one sample sequenced in a study of blood T cells in healthy people across ages. The use of a sample-barcoded 5' primer and a J-beta primer mix characterized a second PCR of roughly 6 to 11 cycles. MiXCR was run by TCRdb on the 5' RACE reads, yielding one entry per CDR3 protein. This table has approximately 700,000 distinct CDR3 sequences, roughly 30% appearing once. Sequences were obtained from blood. The source of these receptors is an elderly woman in good health.

At least ten counts were recorded for this clonotype. The CDR3 region has the DNA TGTGCCAGCAGTGCTACAGCTAACTATGGCTACACCTTC. Amino acid sequence: CASSATANYGYTF. This sequence joins TRBV25-1 and TRBJ1-2; D not resolved. Germline V gene data show CDR1 as MGHDK and CDR2 as SYGVNS. There are 13 residues in the CDR3. Between the trimmed V and J ends, which lost 4 bases and 0 bases, there was a span of 6 bases.

The genes are TRBV18 and TRBJ2-2, with no clear D. There are 14 residues in the CDR3. The ends were cut back, 2 bases at V and 4 bases at J, with 8 bases in the middle. In germline, CDR1 is KGHSH, CDR2 LQKENI. The CDR3 DNA is TGTGCCAGCTCACCATGGCGAGGCACCGGGGAGCTGTTTTTT. Encoded protein: CASSPWRGTGELFF. Drawing the rest from reference TRBV18 and TRBJ2-2, the complete variable domain is NAGVMQNPRHLVRRRGQEARLRCSPMKGHSHVYWYRQLPEEGLKFMVYLQKENIIDESGMPKERFSAEFPKEGPSILRIQQVVRGDSAAYFCASSPWRGTGELFFGEGSRLTVL.

V and J are TRBV6-5 and TRBJ1-2; no clear D gene. From germline, CDR1 is MNHEY and CDR2 SVGAGI. The CDR3 consists of 13 residues. The V and J ends lost 8 bases and 5 bases respectively, with 15 bases between them. The CDR3 DNA sequence: TGTGCCAGCCACAGCTCAGTGGGGTATGGCTACACCTTC. Encoded protein: CASHSSVGYGYTF.

Note on this clonotype: A read error may explain this, as a much larger clone is one base away. The chain joins TRBV6-6 to TRBJ1-2; 9 positions agree with TRBD1. Germline V CDR1 and CDR2: MNHNY, SVGAGI (reference sequence). V shed 4 bases, J shed 7 bases, and the junction held 10 bases outside the gene matches. The CDR3 length is 15 residues. CDR3: CASSSNRDRESGYTF. The CDR3 DNA sequence: TGTGCCAGCAGTTCGAACCGGGACAGGGAAAGTGGCTACACCTTC.

This clonotype has at least ten counts. V and J are TRBV11-2 and TRBJ1-1; TRBD1 agrees at 7 bases. The CDR3 sequence is 15 residues long. Trimming cost V 4 bases and J 0 bases; bases outside gene matches: 5. CDR1 and CDR2 from the germline V gene are SGHAT and FQNNGV. The CDR3 DNA is TGTGCCAGCAGCTCCTGGACAGGCATGAACACTGAAGCTTTCTTT. It encodes CASSSWTGMNTEAFF.

This clonotype came up a few times. One end of the junction does not line up with germline, which may come from a read error. CDR3 region: CSALQNNAQFF. The CDR3 DNA follows: TGCAGTGCCCTACAGAACAATGCGCAGTTCTTC. The chain links TRBV20-1 to TRBJ2-1, with D hard to call. Germline V lookup: CDR1 DFQATT, CDR2 SNEGSKA (reference sequence). There are 11 residues in the CDR3.

This clonotype was detected many times. The rearrangement uses TRBV7-9 and TRBJ1-2; TRBD1 is a possible D gene (6 bases). The germline V gene encodes CDR1 SEHNR and CDR2 FQNEAQ (reference sequence). Trimming removed 2 bases at V and 6 bases at J, with 10 bases between. This CDR3 comprises 13 residues. The CDR3 reads CASSLIGGNGYTF. The CDR3 region has the DNA TGTGCCAGCAGCTTAATAGGGGGAAATGGCTACACCTTC.

This clonotype was counted ten times or more. This chain joins TRBV20-1 and TRBJ2-1; perhaps TRBD1 as D (6 bases). The CDR3 extends over 12 amino acids. Germline V lookup: CDR1 DFQATT, CDR2 SNEGSKA (reference sequence). With 6 bases removed from V and 9 bases from J, the gap between germline ends came to 15 bases. The CDR3 here is CSAQQGQGEQFF. Written as DNA, the CDR3 is TGCAGTGCCCAGCAGGGGCAGGGTGAGCAGTTCTTC.

The J gene is TRBJ1-2, the V gene TRBV12-3 or TRBV12-4; no clear D gene. The CDR3 is made up of 14 amino acids. Trimming shortened V by 3 bases and J by 6 bases, and 14 bases separated the two germline ends. CDR3 sequence reads: CASSFFVQEDGYTF. The CDR3 DNA sequence: TGTGCCAGCAGTTTCTTTGTGCAGGAGGATGGCTACACCTTC.